This entry concerns a single T cell receptor beta chain. Its antigen remains unknown. The study profiled TCR beta VDJ and CDR3 using genomic DNA as template. TCRdb itself ran the reads through MiXCR, one entry per CDR3 protein. This table has 200,000 to 250,000 distinct CDR3 sequences, about 60% appearing once. The germline V gene has CDR1 SGHTA and CDR2 FQGTGA. V was pared by 5 bases and J by 11 bases, with 13 bases between. The CDR3 extends over 12 amino acids. The record originates from a study of CD8+CD57+ T cells in acquired aplastic anemia. It was patients with CD8+CD57+ cell expansion by flow cytometry who were chosen for sequencing. All patients had severe acquired aplastic anemia. Broader study findings: Roughly 31 was the count of CD8+ CDR3 sequences that patients shared with controls.

The receptor was derived from a human donor with aplastic anemia. V usage is TRBV7-3 and J usage is TRBJ2-1, with D maybe TRBD2 (5 bases). The source material was sorted CD4+, CD8+, or CD8+CD57+ T cells (not recorded which) from PBMCs. CDR3 protein: CASSPPGGKQFF. CDR3 sequence (DNA): TGTGCCAGCAGCCCACCTGGAGGTAAGCAGTTCTTC.